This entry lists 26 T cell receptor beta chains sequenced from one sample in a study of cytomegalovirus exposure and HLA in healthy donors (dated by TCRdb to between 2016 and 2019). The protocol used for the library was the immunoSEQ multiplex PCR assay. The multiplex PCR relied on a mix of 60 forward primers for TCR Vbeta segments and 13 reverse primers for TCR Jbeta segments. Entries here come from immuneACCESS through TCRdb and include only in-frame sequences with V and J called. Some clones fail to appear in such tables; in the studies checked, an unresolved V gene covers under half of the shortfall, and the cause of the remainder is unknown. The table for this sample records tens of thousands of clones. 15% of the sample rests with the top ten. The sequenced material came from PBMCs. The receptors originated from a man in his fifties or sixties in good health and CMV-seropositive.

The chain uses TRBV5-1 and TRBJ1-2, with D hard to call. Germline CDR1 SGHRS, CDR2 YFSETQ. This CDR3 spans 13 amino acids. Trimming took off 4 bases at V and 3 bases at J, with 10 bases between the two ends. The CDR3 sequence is CASSGNGDYGYTF. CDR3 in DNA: TGCGCCAGCAGCGGAAACGGGGACTATGGCTACACCTTC.

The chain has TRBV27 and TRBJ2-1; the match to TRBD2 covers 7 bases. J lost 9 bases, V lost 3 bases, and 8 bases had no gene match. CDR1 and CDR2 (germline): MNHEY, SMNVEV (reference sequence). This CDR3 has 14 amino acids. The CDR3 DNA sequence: TGTGCCAGCAGTTTTGGACTAGAGGCCTTTGAGCAGTTCTTC. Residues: CASSFGLEAFEQFF.

The CDR3: CASSRTRYGYTF. As DNA, the CDR3 is TGTGCCAGCAGCCGTACACGTTATGGCTACACCTTC. This chain connects TRBV5-6 to TRBJ1-2, with D uncertain. CDR3 length: 12 residues. Looked up from germline, CDR1 is SGHDT and CDR2 is YYEEEE. The germline V and J ends were trimmed by 4 bases and 5 bases, with 9 bases remaining between them.

In nucleotides, the CDR3 is TGTGCCAGCAGTTTAGGCGGGAGTGGGTGGAATGAGCAGTTCTTC. Translating gives CASSLGGSGWNEQFF. This sequence joins TRBV27 and TRBJ2-1, with 7 positions matching TRBD2. From germline, CDR1 is MNHEY and CDR2 SMNVEV (reference sequence). This CDR3 is 15 amino acids long. Trimming at V came to 2 bases and at J to 7 bases, leaving 8 bases not matched to a gene.

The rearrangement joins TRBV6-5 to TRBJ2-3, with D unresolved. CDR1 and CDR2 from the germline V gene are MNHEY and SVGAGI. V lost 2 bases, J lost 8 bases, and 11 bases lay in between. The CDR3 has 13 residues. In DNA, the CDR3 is TGTGCCAGCAGTTACGTGAGAGCTGCTACGCAGTATTTT. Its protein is CASSYVRAATQYF.

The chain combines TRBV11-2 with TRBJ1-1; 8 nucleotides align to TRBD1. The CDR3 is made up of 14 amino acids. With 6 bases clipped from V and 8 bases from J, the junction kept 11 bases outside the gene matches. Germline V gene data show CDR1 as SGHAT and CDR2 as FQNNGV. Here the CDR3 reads CASSSNDRGKEAFF. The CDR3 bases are TGTGCCAGCAGTTCTAACGACAGGGGCAAAGAAGCTTTCTTT.

The CDR3 bases are TGTGCCAGCAGTGAACAGGGTTACGAGCAGTACTTC. Translated: CASSEQGYEQYF. The rearrangement uses TRBV14 and TRBJ2-7, with a tentative D call TRBD1 (6 bases). With 6 bases removed from V and 4 bases from J, the gap between germline ends came to 10 bases. The CDR3 extends over 12 amino acids. Germline-derived CDR1 and CDR2 are SGHDN and FVKESK. Based on the CDR3 plus reference TRBV14 and TRBJ2-7, the full variable domain is EAGVTQFPSHSVIEKGQTVTLRCDPISGHDNLYWYRRVMGKEIKFLLHFVKESKQDESGMPNNRFLAERTGGTYSTLKVQPAELEDSGVYFCASSEQGYEQYFGPGTRLTVT.

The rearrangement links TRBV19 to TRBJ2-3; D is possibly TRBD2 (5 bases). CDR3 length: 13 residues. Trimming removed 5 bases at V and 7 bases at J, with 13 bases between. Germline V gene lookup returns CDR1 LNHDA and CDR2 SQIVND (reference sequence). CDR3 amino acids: CASSPNSGYTQYF. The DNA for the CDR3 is TGTGCCAGTAGTCCAAACAGCGGTTATACGCAGTATTTT.

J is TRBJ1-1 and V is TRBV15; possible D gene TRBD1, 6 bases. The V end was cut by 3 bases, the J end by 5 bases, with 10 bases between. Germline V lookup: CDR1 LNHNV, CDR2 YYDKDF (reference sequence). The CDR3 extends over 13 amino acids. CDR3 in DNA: TGTGCCACCAGCAGCAAAGGGGGAACTGAAGCTTTCTTT. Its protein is CATSSKGGTEAFF. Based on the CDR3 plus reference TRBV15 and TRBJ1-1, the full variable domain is DAMVIQNPRYQVTQFGKPVTLSCSQTLNHNVMYWYQQKSSQAPKLLFHYYDKDFNNEADTPDNFQSRRPNTSFCFLDIRSPGLGDTAMYLCATSSKGGTEAFFGQGTRLTVV.

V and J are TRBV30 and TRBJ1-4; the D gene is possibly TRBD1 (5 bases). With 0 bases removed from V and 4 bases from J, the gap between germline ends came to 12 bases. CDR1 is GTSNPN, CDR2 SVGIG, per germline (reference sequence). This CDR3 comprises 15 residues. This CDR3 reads CAWSVRKGRNEKLFF. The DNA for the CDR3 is TGTGCCTGGAGTGTACGAAAGGGGCGTAATGAAAAACTGTTTTTT. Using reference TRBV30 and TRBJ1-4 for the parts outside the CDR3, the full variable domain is SQTIHQWPATLVQPVGSPLSLECTVEGTSNPNLYWYRQAAGRGLQLLFYSVGIGQISSEVPQNLSASRPQDRQFILSSKKLLLSDSGFYLCAWSVRKGRNEKLFFGSGTQLSVL.

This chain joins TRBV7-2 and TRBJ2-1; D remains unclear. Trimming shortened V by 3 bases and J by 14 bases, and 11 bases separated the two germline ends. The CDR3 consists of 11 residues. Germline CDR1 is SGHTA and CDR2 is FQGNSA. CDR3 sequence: CASSLTPRKFF. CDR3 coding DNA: TGTGCCAGCAGCTTGACTCCCAGAAAGTTCTTC.

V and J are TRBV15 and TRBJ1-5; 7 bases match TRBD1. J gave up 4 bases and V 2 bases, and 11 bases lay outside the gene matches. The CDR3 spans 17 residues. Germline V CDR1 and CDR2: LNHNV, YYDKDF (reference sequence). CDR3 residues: CATSRSRDSGRNQPQHF. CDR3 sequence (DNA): TGTGCCACCAGCAGATCCCGGGACAGCGGGAGGAATCAGCCCCAGCATTTT.

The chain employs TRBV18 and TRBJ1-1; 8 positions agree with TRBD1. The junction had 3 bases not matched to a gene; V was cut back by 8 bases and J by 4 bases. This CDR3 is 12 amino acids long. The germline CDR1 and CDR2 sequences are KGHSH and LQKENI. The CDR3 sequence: CASLTGGTEAFF. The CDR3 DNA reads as TGTGCCAGCCTTACAGGGGGCACTGAAGCTTTCTTT.

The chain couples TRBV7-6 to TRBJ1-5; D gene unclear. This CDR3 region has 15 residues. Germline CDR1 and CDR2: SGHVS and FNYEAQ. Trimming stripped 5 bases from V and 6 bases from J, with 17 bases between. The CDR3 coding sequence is TGTGCCAGCAGCCCAGGAGGGTCCGGGCGTCAGCCCCAGCATTTT. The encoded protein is CASSPGGSGRQPQHF.

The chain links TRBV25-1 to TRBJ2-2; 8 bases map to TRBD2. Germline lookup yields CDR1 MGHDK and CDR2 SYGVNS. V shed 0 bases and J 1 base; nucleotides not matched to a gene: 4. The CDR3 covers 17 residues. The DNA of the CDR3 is TGTGCCAGCAGTGAATACGTAGCGGGACTGAACACCGGGGAGCTGTTTTTT. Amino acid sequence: CASSEYVAGLNTGELFF. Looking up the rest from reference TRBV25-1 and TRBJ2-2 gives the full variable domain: EADIYQTPRYLVIGTGKKITLECSQTMGHDKMYWYQQDPGMELHLIHYSYGVNSTEKGDLSSESTVSRIRTEHFPLTLESARPSHTSQYLCASSEYVAGLNTGELFFGEGSRLTVL.

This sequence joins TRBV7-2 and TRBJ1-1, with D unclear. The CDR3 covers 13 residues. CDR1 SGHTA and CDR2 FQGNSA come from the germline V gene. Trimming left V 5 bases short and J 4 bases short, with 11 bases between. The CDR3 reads CASSPAGTTEAFF. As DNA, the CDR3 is TGTGCCAGCAGCCCGGCGGGAACCACTGAAGCTTTCTTT.

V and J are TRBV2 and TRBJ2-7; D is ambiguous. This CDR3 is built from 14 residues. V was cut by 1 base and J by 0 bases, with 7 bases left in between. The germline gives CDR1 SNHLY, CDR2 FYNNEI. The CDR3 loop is CASSEGLSSYEQYV. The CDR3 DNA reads TGTGCCAGCAGTGAAGGACTGAGCTCCTACGAGCAGTACGTC.

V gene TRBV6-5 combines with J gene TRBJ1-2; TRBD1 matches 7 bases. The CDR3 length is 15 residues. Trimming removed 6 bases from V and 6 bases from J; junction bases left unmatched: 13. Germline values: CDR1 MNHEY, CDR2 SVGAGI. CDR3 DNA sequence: TGTGCCAGCAGAGGGTTCGGACAGGTGGTAGATGGCTACACCTTC. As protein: CASRGFGQVVDGYTF.

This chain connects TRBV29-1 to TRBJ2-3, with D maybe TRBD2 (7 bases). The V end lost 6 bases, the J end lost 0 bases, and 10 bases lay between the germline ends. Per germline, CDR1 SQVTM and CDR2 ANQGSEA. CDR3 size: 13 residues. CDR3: CSVGGGSTDTQYF. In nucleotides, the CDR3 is TGCAGCGTAGGGGGGGGTAGCACAGATACGCAGTATTTT.

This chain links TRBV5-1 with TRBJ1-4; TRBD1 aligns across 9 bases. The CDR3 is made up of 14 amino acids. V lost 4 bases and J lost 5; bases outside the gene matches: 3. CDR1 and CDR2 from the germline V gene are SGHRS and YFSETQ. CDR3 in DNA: TGCGCCAGCAGCATTGGACAGGGGAATGAAAAACTGTTTTTT. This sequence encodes CASSIGQGNEKLFF. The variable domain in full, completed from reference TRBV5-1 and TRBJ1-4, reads KAGVTQTPRYLIKTRGQQVTLSCSPISGHRSVSWYQQTPGQGLQFLFEYFSETQRNKGNFPGRFSGRQFSNSRSEMNVSTLELGDSALYLCASSIGQGNEKLFFGSGTQLSVL.

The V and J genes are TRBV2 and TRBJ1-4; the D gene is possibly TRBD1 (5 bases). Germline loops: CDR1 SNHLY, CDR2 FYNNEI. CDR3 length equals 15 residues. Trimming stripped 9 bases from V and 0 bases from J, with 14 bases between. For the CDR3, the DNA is TGTGCCAGTCTGGGGGGGATGACAACTAATGAAAAACTGTTTTTT. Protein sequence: CASLGGMTTNEKLFF.

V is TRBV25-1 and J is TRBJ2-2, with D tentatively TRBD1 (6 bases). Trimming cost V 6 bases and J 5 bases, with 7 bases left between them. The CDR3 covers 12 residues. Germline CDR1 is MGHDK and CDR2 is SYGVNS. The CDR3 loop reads CASRQGTGELFF. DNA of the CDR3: TGTGCCAGCAGACAGGGAACCGGGGAGCTGTTTTTT.

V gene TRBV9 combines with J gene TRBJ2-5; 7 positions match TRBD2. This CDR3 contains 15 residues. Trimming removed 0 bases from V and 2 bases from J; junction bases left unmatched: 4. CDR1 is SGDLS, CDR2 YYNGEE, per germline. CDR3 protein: CASSVAPSGQETQYF. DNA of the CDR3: TGTGCCAGCAGCGTAGCGCCTAGCGGACAAGAGACCCAGTACTTC.

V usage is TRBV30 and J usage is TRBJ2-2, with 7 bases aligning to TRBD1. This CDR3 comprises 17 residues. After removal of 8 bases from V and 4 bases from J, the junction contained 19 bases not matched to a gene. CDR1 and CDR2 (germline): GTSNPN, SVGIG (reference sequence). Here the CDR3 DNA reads TGTGCCGCTTGGGACAGACCAAAGCGTCCGTCCACCGGGGAGCTGTTTTTT. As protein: CAAWDRPKRPSTGELFF.

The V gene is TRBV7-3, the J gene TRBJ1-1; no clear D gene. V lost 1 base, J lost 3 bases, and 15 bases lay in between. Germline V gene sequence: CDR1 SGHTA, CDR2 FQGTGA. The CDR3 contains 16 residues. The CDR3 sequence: CASSLSTLYGDTEAFF. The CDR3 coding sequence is TGTGCCAGCAGCTTAAGCACCTTGTACGGAGACACTGAAGCTTTCTTT.

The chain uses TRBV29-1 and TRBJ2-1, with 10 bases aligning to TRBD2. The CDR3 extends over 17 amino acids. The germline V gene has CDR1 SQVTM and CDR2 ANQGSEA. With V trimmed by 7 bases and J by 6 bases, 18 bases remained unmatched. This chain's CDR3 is CSAMKALAGPEGNEQFF. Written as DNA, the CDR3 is TGCAGCGCAATGAAGGCACTAGCGGGACCTGAGGGCAATGAGCAGTTCTTC.